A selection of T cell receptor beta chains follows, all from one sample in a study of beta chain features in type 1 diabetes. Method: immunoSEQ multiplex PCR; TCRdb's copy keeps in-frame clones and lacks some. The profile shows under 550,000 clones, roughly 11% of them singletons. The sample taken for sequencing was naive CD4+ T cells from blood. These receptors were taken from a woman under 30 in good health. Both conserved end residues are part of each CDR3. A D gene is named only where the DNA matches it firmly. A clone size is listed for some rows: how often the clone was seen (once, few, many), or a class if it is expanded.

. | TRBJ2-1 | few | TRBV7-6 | TGTGCCAGCAGCTTACCGGGCGGTGAGCAGTTCTTC | CASSLPGGEQFF
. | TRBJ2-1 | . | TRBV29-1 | TGCAGCGTTGTAACGGAGGTCCCCTACAATGAGCAGTTCTTC | CSVVTEVPYNEQFF
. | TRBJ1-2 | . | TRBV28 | TGTGCCAGCAGTTTCGTTGGTTATGGCTACACCTTC | CASSFVGYGYTF
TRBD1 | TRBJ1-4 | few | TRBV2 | TGTGCCAGCAGCTTGACAGGGACTGAAAAACTGTTTTTT | CASSLTGTEKLFF
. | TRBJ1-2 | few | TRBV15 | TGTGCCACCAGCAGAGATCATTTGTATGGCTACACCTTC | CATSRDHLYGYTF
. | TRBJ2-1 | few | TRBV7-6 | TGTGCCAGCAGCCCTAGGGTCACAGGGAAGGGGTACAATGAGCAGTTCTTC | CASSPRVTGKGYNEQFF
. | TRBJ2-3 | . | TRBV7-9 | TGTGCCAGCAGCGCGCAGTATTTT | CASSAQYF
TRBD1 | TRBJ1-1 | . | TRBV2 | TGTGCCAGCATACTCCGGGTCCCTTACAGGGGTGAAGCTTTCTTT | CASILRVPYRGEAFF
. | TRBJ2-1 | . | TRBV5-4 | TGTGCCAGCAGCTTGGGGCAGCCCTACAATGAGCAGTTCTTC | CASSLGQPYNEQFF
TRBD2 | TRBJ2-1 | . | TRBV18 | TGTGCCAGCTCACCTAGCGGGGGGTTGAATGAGCAGTTCTTC | CASSPSGGLNEQFF
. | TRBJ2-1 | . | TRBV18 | TGTGCCAGCTCACCACCTGAGGGCTGGGGCAATGAGCAGTTCTTC | CASSPPEGWGNEQFF
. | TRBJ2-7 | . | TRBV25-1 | TGTGCCAGCAGTGAACACGGGAGTCGCACCTACGAGCAGTACTTC | CASSEHGSRTYEQYF